This T cell receptor (beta chain) came from a study of T cells after yellow fever vaccination. Overall study results and limits: The study re-detected most primary-vaccination clones after the booster (under 97% CD4, approximately 88% CD8). Only a minor proportion of clonotypes was detected across both CD4 and CD8 compartments.

The 5'RACE template-switching step produced TCR cDNA and added a universal primer site and UMIs. TCRdb re-derived calls from the 5' RACE reads in MiXCR, one entry per CDR3 protein. Altogether under 200,000 distinct CDR3 sequences are present, about 10% being singletons, with the ten largest covering around 34%. In its sample, this clonotype was seen many times. Its antigen is not known. Germline CDR1 and CDR2: SGHRS and YFSETQ. Trimming removed 3 bases at V and 6 bases at J, with 16 bases between. The CDR3 is made up of 15 amino acids. The input for sequencing was CD8+ T cells sorted from PBMCs, taken 15 days after the yellow fever booster vaccination. This receptor was taken from a man in his late teens or twenties who received the YFV17D yellow fever vaccine. The chain employs TRBV5-1 and TRBJ2-1; possible D gene TRBD1, 5 bases. The CDR3 loop reads CASSSDIPLGNEQFF. The CDR3 coding sequence is TGCGCCAGCAGCTCGGACATCCCCCTGGGCAATGAGCAGTTCTTC.